Given below is one T cell receptor (beta chain) in context. As yet, its antigen is unknown. The data are from a study of cytomegalovirus exposure and HLA in healthy donors. Overall study findings and caveats: TCR sequences were mostly rare, though some public TCRs occurred in many donors. Later analysis associated a missense DCLRE1C variant with TCR beta V- and J-gene trimming.

With 6 bases clipped from V and 3 bases from J, the junction kept 4 bases outside the gene matches. The CDR3 has 14 residues. Germline assignment: CDR1 SNHLY and CDR2 FYNNEI. PCR primers comprised 60 Vbeta and 13 Jbeta primers. Profiling relied on immunoSEQ multiplex PCR, and the TCRdb table lists in-frame clones only, not all of them. This table holds roughly 150,000 clones, 80% found once. At collection, donors were nominally healthy, but unrecorded immune exposures were probable. The TCR comes from a young man in good health and CMV-seronegative. The chain is built from TRBV2 and TRBJ2-7, with TRBD2 matching 11 bases. The specimen sequenced was PBMCs. In DNA form, the CDR3 reads TGTGCCAGCAGCGCCGGACTAGCGGGCTACGAGCAGTACTTC. It yields the protein CASSAGLAGYEQYF.